The next 9 T cell receptor beta chains were all read from a single sample in a study of PD-1 blockade in mismatch repair-deficient tumors. TCRdb keeps only in-frame clones here, not all; method: immunoSEQ multiplex PCR. Of over 15,000 clones listed, roughly 80% are singletons. The material sequenced was PBMCs, taken 4 weeks after starting pembrolizumab. These receptors originate from an adult with mismatch repair-deficient cancer.

The chain employs TRBV30 and TRBJ2-1; 11 positions agree with TRBD2. Germline loops: CDR1 GTSNPN, CDR2 SVGIG (reference sequence). Unmatched junction bases numbered 6, after V lost 4 bases and J lost 10 bases. The CDR3 is 13 residues long. Here the CDR3 DNA reads TGTGCCTGGAACCTAGCGGGAGGCTGGGAGCAGTTCTTC. Its translation: CAWNLAGGWEQFF. Drawing the rest from reference TRBV30 and TRBJ2-1, the complete variable domain is SQTIHQWPATLVQPVGSPLSLECTVEGTSNPNLYWYRQAAGRGLQLLFYSVGIGQISSEVPQNLSASRPQDRQFILSSKKLLLSDSGFYLCAWNLAGGWEQFFGPGTRLTVL.

In its sample, this clone was seen a few times. V gene TRBV7-7 combines with J gene TRBJ2-7, with TRBD2 matching 8 bases. The CDR3 extends over 12 amino acids. J gave up 5 bases and V 5 bases, and 2 bases lay outside the gene matches. The germline V gene encodes CDR1 SSHAT and CDR2 FNYEAQ (reference sequence). The CDR3 nucleotides are TGTGCCAGCAGCCCCGGGGGGGACGAGCAGTACTTC. Residues: CASSPGGDEQYF.

The chain links TRBV18 to TRBJ2-5; maybe TRBD1 (6 bases). The CDR3 contains 15 residues. V was clipped by 3 bases and J by 0 bases, with 11 bases between them. Germline CDR1 is KGHSH and CDR2 is LQKENI. CDR3 sequence (DNA): TGTGCCAGCTCACCCAACCAGGGGCACCAAGAGACCCAGTACTTC. Its translation is CASSPNQGHQETQYF. Variable domain in full (rest from reference TRBV18 and TRBJ2-5): NAGVMQNPRHLVRRRGQEARLRCSPMKGHSHVYWYRQLPEEGLKFMVYLQKENIIDESGMPKERFSAEFPKEGPSILRIQQVVRGDSAAYFCASSPNQGHQETQYFGPGTRLLVL.

The V gene is TRBV28, the J gene TRBJ1-5; D is possibly TRBD1 (6 bases). V was clipped by 6 bases and J by 6 bases, with 12 bases between them. Germline CDR1 reads MDHEN; CDR2 reads SYDVKM. The CDR3 spans 13 residues. This chain's CDR3 is CASSGGAVQPQHF. In DNA, the CDR3 is TGTGCCAGCAGCGGGGGGGCGGTTCAGCCCCAGCATTTT.

The rearrangement uses TRBV19 and TRBJ2-3; 8 bases agree with TRBD1. Germline CDR1 LNHDA, CDR2 SQIVND (reference sequence). CDR3 length: 16 amino acids. After removal of 5 bases from V and 2 bases from J, the junction contained 9 bases not matched to a gene. The CDR3 protein is CASSALTGGFTDTQYF. In DNA form, the CDR3 reads TGTGCCAGTAGTGCTCTAACAGGGGGATTCACAGATACGCAGTATTTT.

This chain links TRBV18 with TRBJ1-2; 8 bases are shared with TRBD1. The CDR3 has 15 residues. Germline loops: CDR1 KGHSH, CDR2 LQKENI. V shed 5 bases and J 6 bases; nucleotides not matched to a gene: 11. The CDR3: CASSKNRGDKDGYTF. In DNA, the CDR3 is TGTGCCAGCTCAAAAAACAGGGGGGATAAAGATGGCTACACCTTC.

The chain recombines TRBV7-9 with TRBJ2-7; 8 nucleotides match TRBD2. The CDR3 totals 14 residues. With V trimmed by 3 bases and J by 6 bases, 7 bases remained unmatched. Germline V gene lookup returns CDR1 SEHNR and CDR2 FQNEAQ (reference sequence). The CDR3 reads CASSLGLGSGEQYF. Here the CDR3 DNA reads TGTGCCAGCAGCTTGGGACTAGGGTCGGGCGAGCAGTACTTC. Full variable domain (remainder filled in from reference TRBV7-9 and TRBJ2-7): DTGVSQNPRHKITKRGQNVTFRCDPISEHNRLYWYRQTLGQGPEFLTYFQNEAQLEKSRLLSDRFSAERPKGSFSTLEIQRTEQGDSAMYLCASSLGLGSGEQYFGPGTRLTVT.

The V call is TRBV4-1, the J call TRBJ2-1, with 14 bases that match TRBD2. The CDR3 sequence is 16 residues long. Trimming took 4 bases from V and 7 from J; bases not matched to a gene: 6. The V gene's germline CDR1 is MGHRA and CDR2 YSYEKL. CDR3 in DNA: TGCGCCAGCAGCCCGGTAGGACTAGCGGGAGGAAATGAGCAGTTCTTC. Its protein product is CASSPVGLAGGNEQFF.

The CDR3 bases are TGTGCCAGCAGTGAAGCGCCCATCCTAAATACCCGGGGACAGATTGCTGGCTACACCTTC. This sequence encodes CASSEAPILNTRGQIAGYTF. This chain connects TRBV6-1 to TRBJ1-2; 7 bases match TRBD1. The CDR3 spans 20 residues. With 0 bases clipped from V and 7 bases from J, the junction kept 23 bases outside the gene matches. The V gene's germline CDR1 is MNHNS and CDR2 SASEGT.